The clone carrying this T cell receptor (beta chain) was counted between two and nine times. Its matching antigen is unknown. Through a sample-barcoded 5' primer and a J-beta primer mix, a second PCR was run for roughly 7 to 11 cycles. TCRdb re-derived calls from the 5' RACE reads in MiXCR, one entry per CDR3 protein. Among around 520,000 distinct CDR3 sequences, about 29% were seen once, and the ten largest hold roughly 3.5%. Looked up from germline, CDR1 is SGHRS and CDR2 is YFSETQ. V was clipped by 4 bases and J by 2 bases, with 12 bases between them. The CDR3 is 14 amino acids. This record comes from a study of blood T cells in healthy people across ages. Study context: About one barcoded beta molecule was captured per two T cells (by template switching). The study, taken as a whole, reports: What prevented conclusive comparison of naive and antigen-experienced cells was that PBMCs were unsorted. The study found more naive CD4+ cells and higher diversity in long-lived than aged donors.

This same sample was also taken into another study, of T cells of mothers and their children.

The chain uses TRBV5-1 and TRBJ2-5; perhaps TRBD2 as D (6 bases). The source material was blood. The sequence was collected from a boy between 2 and 10 years old in good health. CDR3 DNA: TGCGCCAGCAGCGGGGGGACGTCACAAGAGACCCAGTACTTC. It translates to CASSGGTSQETQYF.